These T cell receptor beta chains were read from a single sample in a study of cytomegalovirus exposure and HLA in healthy donors. Clones were read by immunoSEQ multiplex PCR, and TCRdb kept only the in-frame ones, dropping some. The sample has about 60,000 clones; around 96% are singletons. The sample taken for sequencing was PBMCs. The source of these receptors is a man between 18 and 29 years old in good health and CMV-seronegative. Each CDR3 is given with its conserved first and last residue. Fields, in order: V gene, J gene, D gene, clone size, CDR3 DNA, CDR3 protein. A D gene is named only where the DNA matches it firmly. Expanded clones get a size class; other rows say once, few or many, or leave the size out.

V gene: TRBV28
J gene: TRBJ2-1
D gene: TRBD2
clone size: NA
CDR3 DNA: TGTGCCAGCAGAATAACCTTAGCGGGAGGTGACGACAATGAGCAGTTCTTC
CDR3 protein: CASRITLAGGDDNEQFF

V gene: TRBV27
J gene: TRBJ2-5
D gene: TRBD2
clone size: NA
CDR3 DNA: TGTGCCAGCAGTTTTTGGTCTAGCGGGAGGTTAGAGACCCAGTACTTC
CDR3 protein: CASSFWSSGRLETQYF

V gene: TRBV5-4
J gene: TRBJ2-7
D gene: TRBD1
clone size: NA
CDR3 DNA: TGTGCCAGCAGCCCCCGGGACAGGGGGTCCTACGAGCAGTACTTC
CDR3 protein: CASSPRDRGSYEQYF

V gene: TRBV6-4
J gene: TRBJ2-5
D gene: NA
clone size: NA
CDR3 DNA: TGTGCCAGCAGTCTTGGACGGGGAGAGACCCAGTACTTC
CDR3 protein: CASSLGRGETQYF

V gene: TRBV18
J gene: TRBJ2-7
D gene: NA
clone size: NA
CDR3 DNA: TGTGCCAGCTCACCAGAAGCGTACGAGCAGTACTTC
CDR3 protein: CASSPEAYEQYF

V gene: TRBV10-3
J gene: TRBJ2-7
D gene: NA
clone size: once
CDR3 DNA: TGTGCCATCGGGCAGCCCGAGCAGTACTTC
CDR3 protein: CAIGQPEQYF

V gene: TRBV18
J gene: TRBJ2-6
D gene: NA
clone size: once
CDR3 DNA: TGTGCCAGCTCACCCGACCTGTCGGGCCTGACTTTC
CDR3 protein: CASSPDLSGLTF

V gene: TRBV28
J gene: TRBJ2-7
D gene: NA
clone size: NA
CDR3 DNA: TGTGCCAGCAGTTTTCCCATCAACCTTGACAGGCTCTCCTACGAGCAGTACTTC
CDR3 protein: CASSFPINLDRLSYEQYF

V gene: TRBV11-2
J gene: TRBJ2-7
D gene: TRBD1
clone size: NA
CDR3 DNA: TGTGCCAGCAGCTCTAGACAGGGCCCCTCCGAGCAGTACTTC
CDR3 protein: CASSSRQGPSEQYF

V gene: TRBV28
J gene: TRBJ2-7
D gene: NA
clone size: NA
CDR3 DNA: TGTGCCAGCAGTTTAAGAACAGGGAGCTCCTACGAGCAGTACTTC
CDR3 protein: CASSLRTGSSYEQYF

V gene: TRBV28
J gene: TRBJ2-5
D gene: TRBD1
clone size: NA
CDR3 DNA: TGTGCCAGCAGGACCCGCCGGGACAGACAAGAGACCCAGTACTTC
CDR3 protein: CASRTRRDRQETQYF

V gene: TRBV6-5
J gene: TRBJ1-4
D gene: NA
clone size: few
CDR3 DNA: TGTGCCAGCACCACTCGGGTGTATGAAAAACTGTTTTTT
CDR3 protein: CASTTRVYEKLFF

V gene: TRBV4-1
J gene: TRBJ2-7
D gene: NA
clone size: NA
CDR3 DNA: TGCGCCAGCAGCCAAGAGGTTAGCGGCACCTACGAGCAGTACTTC
CDR3 protein: CASSQEVSGTYEQYF

V gene: TRBV10-3
J gene: TRBJ1-1
D gene: NA
clone size: NA
CDR3 DNA: TGTGCCATCAGTGAAGGCGGGGATTACACTGAAGCTTTCTTT
CDR3 protein: CAISEGGDYTEAFF

V gene: TRBV7-8
J gene: TRBJ2-3
D gene: NA
clone size: NA
CDR3 DNA: TGTGCCAGCAGCTCAGGATGGGGTGGCGGGTCATCTCAGCAGTATTTT
CDR3 protein: CASSSGWGGGSSQQYF

V gene: TRBV28
J gene: TRBJ2-3
D gene: TRBD1
clone size: NA
CDR3 DNA: TGTGCCAGCAGTTTTTTTCCACGGACAGGAGGTGGAGATACGCAGTATTTT
CDR3 protein: CASSFFPRTGGGDTQYF

V gene: TRBV7-9
J gene: TRBJ1-1
D gene: NA
clone size: NA
CDR3 DNA: TGTGCCAGCTCGCTTGCGGGGAACACTGAAGCTTTCTTT
CDR3 protein: CASSLAGNTEAFF

V gene: TRBV9
J gene: TRBJ1-6
D gene: NA
clone size: NA
CDR3 DNA: TGTGCCAGCAGCCCAACCGGGGGAGGGGCAGGCAATTCACCCCTCCACTTT
CDR3 protein: CASSPTGGGAGNSPLHF

V gene: TRBV5-4
J gene: TRBJ2-1
D gene: TRBD1
clone size: NA
CDR3 DNA: TGTGCCAGCAGCGCTTACCCCCCCCCGGGACAGGGATCAAATGAGCAGTTCTTC
CDR3 protein: CASSAYPPPGQGSNEQFF

V gene: TRBV2
J gene: TRBJ2-2
D gene: TRBD1
clone size: once
CDR3 DNA: TGTGCCAGCAGTGCAGGGGGCTGGGGCACCGGGGAGCTGTTTTTT
CDR3 protein: CASSAGGWGTGELFF

V gene: TRBV5-1
J gene: TRBJ1-2
D gene: NA
clone size: NA
CDR3 DNA: TGCGCCAGCAGCTTGGGACAGCAATATGGCTACACCTTC
CDR3 protein: CASSLGQQYGYTF

V gene: TRBV7-9
J gene: TRBJ1-2
D gene: TRBD1
clone size: NA
CDR3 DNA: TGTGCCAGCATGGAGGGGGCGCAAGGCTACACCTTC
CDR3 protein: CASMEGAQGYTF

V gene: TRBV11-2
J gene: TRBJ1-2
D gene: NA
clone size: NA
CDR3 DNA: TGTGCCAGCAGCTTAATAAGGACAGATAACTATGGCTACACCTTC
CDR3 protein: CASSLIRTDNYGYTF

V gene: TRBV15
J gene: TRBJ2-2
D gene: NA
clone size: NA
CDR3 DNA: TGTGCCACCAGCAGAGATCGTTCCTTTACCGGGGAGCTGTTTTTT
CDR3 protein: CATSRDRSFTGELFF

V gene: TRBV27
J gene: TRBJ1-2
D gene: NA
clone size: NA
CDR3 DNA: TGTGCCAGCAGTCCGGCGGTTGGCTATGGCTACACCTTC
CDR3 protein: CASSPAVGYGYTF

V gene: TRBV6-5
J gene: TRBJ2-5
D gene: NA
clone size: NA
CDR3 DNA: TGTGCCAGCAGCCACACGCCAGGGATCCAAGAGACCCAGTACTTC
CDR3 protein: CASSHTPGIQETQYF

V gene: TRBV6-5
J gene: TRBJ2-3
D gene: NA
clone size: NA
CDR3 DNA: TGTGCCAGCAGTTACTCCCCCGCCCGCGTTGATTTT
CDR3 protein: CASSYSPARVDF

V gene: TRBV28
J gene: TRBJ2-1
D gene: TRBD1
clone size: NA
CDR3 DNA: TGTGCCAGCAGTTTATACCCACCGGGACAGGGGGCGAGTGAGCAGTTCTTC
CDR3 protein: CASSLYPPGQGASEQFF

V gene: TRBV5-4
J gene: TRBJ2-5
D gene: NA
clone size: NA
CDR3 DNA: TGTGCCAGCAGCTCGGGACGGGGGCAAGAGACCCAGTACTTC
CDR3 protein: CASSSGRGQETQYF

V gene: TRBV27
J gene: TRBJ2-3
D gene: TRBD2
clone size: NA
CDR3 DNA: TGTGCCAGCAGTTTCCTACCGGGACTAGCGGGAGGGTCAGATACGCAGTATTTT
CDR3 protein: CASSFLPGLAGGSDTQYF

V gene: TRBV2
J gene: TRBJ2-7
D gene: TRBD1
clone size: few
CDR3 DNA: TGTGCCAGCAGTGGGAGACAGGGGCCCTACGAGCAGTACTTC
CDR3 protein: CASSGRQGPYEQYF

V gene: TRBV7-2
J gene: TRBJ2-1
D gene: NA
clone size: NA
CDR3 DNA: TGTGCCAGCAGCCTCCGGCGACGGCTGGGGAGCTCCTACAATGAGCAGTTCTTC
CDR3 protein: CASSLRRRLGSSYNEQFF

V gene: TRBV7-2
J gene: TRBJ1-3
D gene: TRBD1
clone size: NA
CDR3 DNA: TGTGCCAGCAGCACGGGACAGGGAACTGGAAACACCATATATTTT
CDR3 protein: CASSTGQGTGNTIYF

V gene: TRBV18
J gene: TRBJ1-1
D gene: NA
clone size: NA
CDR3 DNA: TGTGCCAGCTCACCGACAGGAACTGAAGCTTTCTTT
CDR3 protein: CASSPTGTEAFF

V gene: TRBV5-4
J gene: TRBJ2-5
D gene: TRBD2
clone size: NA
CDR3 DNA: TGTGCCAGCAGCTGGGCGGCGGGAGTGAGTTTGGAGACCCAGTACTTC
CDR3 protein: CASSWAAGVSLETQYF

V gene: TRBV29-1
J gene: TRBJ1-3
D gene: NA
clone size: NA
CDR3 DNA: TGCAGCGCCAGTGGGGGCGGCGGAAACACCATATATTTT
CDR3 protein: CSASGGGGNTIYF

V gene: TRBV19
J gene: TRBJ1-1
D gene: TRBD1
clone size: NA
CDR3 DNA: TGTGCCAGTAGTAGGGGACAGGGGGACACTGAAGCTTTCTTT
CDR3 protein: CASSRGQGDTEAFF